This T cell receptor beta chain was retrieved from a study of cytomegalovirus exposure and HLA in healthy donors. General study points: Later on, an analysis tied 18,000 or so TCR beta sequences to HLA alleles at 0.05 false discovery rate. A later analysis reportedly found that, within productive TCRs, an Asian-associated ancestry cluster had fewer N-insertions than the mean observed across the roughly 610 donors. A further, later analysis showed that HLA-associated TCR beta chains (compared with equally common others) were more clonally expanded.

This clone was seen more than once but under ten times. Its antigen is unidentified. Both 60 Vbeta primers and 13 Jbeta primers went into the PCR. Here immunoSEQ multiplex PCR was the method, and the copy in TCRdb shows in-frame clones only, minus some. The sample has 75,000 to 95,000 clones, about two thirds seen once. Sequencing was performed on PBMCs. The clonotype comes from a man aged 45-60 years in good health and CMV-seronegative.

The CDR3 loop is CASSLDVAPHTQYF. For the CDR3, the DNA is TGTGCCAGCAGCCTGGACGTGGCACCCCATACGCAGTATTTT. The gene calls are TRBV5-6 and TRBJ2-3; no clear D. Germline assignment: CDR1 SGHDT and CDR2 YYEEEE. V was pared by 4 bases and J by 7 bases, with 16 bases between. This CDR3 spans 14 amino acids.